This TCR beta chain was recovered during a study of molecular identifiers for immune sequencing clone quantification. This clonotype was detected ten times or more. Its antigen is unidentified. From the PCR reads, TCRdb called clonotypes with MiXCR, one entry per CDR3 protein. This sample has roughly 630,000 distinct CDR3 sequences, with roughly 27% found just once. Germline V CDR1 and CDR2: SEHNR, FQNEAQ (reference sequence). The V and J ends lost 4 bases and 4 bases respectively, with 14 bases between them. The CDR3 has 15 amino acids. Study results and limitations: It was shown that clones above 20 RNA copies held over 98% of effector molecules, but under 1% in naive cells. In cases of identical TCR molecules sharing a barcode, highly expanded clone sizes could be underestimated.

Libraries of naive CD8 cells were prepared from 20,000 to 1,000,000 sorted cells using 10%, 30% or 50% RNA. The origin of this receptor is a human donor in good health. Some libraries in this study had Jurkat cell RNA spiked in. V gene TRBV7-9 combines with J gene TRBJ1-5, with D possibly TRBD1 on 6 matching bases. Sequencing was done on a sample of naive CD8+ T cells from blood, with Jurkat cell RNA spiked in. As to subset: FACS-sorted CD8+CD4-CCR7+CD45RA+ naive T cells. CDR3 region: CASSSGVGWNQPQHF. As DNA, the CDR3 is TGTGCCAGCAGCTCAGGGGTAGGATGGAATCAGCCCCAGCATTTT.